These 14 T cell receptor beta chains were sequenced from one sample in a study of T cells in Graves' hyperthyroidism and ophthalmopathy. RNA transcripts gave rise to amplified TCR beta CDR3 regions. An initial round of RT-PCR targeting the TCR CDR3 relied on the HTBI primer set. MiXCR, applied by TCRdb to the multiplex PCR reads, yields one record per CDR3 protein. The sample contains hundreds of thousands of distinct CDR3 sequences, about 14% of which appear only once. The sequenced material came from blood. The source is a woman in her thirties with Graves' hyperthyroidism that later progressed to Graves' ophthalmopathy.

At least ten counts were recorded for this clonotype. The chain links TRBV24-1 to TRBJ2-1, with D perhaps matching TRBD2 (5 bases). CDR1 is KGHDR, CDR2 SFDVKD, per germline. V lost 5 bases and J lost 8, with 18 bases in between. The CDR3 sequence is 15 residues long. CDR3 residues: CATSVSGSDVDEQFF. In DNA, the CDR3 is TGTGCCACCAGTGTCAGCGGATCGGACGTTGATGAGCAGTTCTTC.

This clonotype was detected ten times or more. J is TRBJ2-2 and V is TRBV7-9, with TRBD2 matching 14 bases. This CDR3 has 17 residues. The germline V gene has CDR1 SEHNR and CDR2 FQNEAQ (reference sequence). Losses at the gene ends were 5 bases for V and 7 bases for J; bases not matched to a gene: 9. The CDR3 DNA reads as TGTGCCAGCAGCCTACGACTAGCGGGAGGGCCCGGCGGGGAGCTGTTTTTT. This gives the protein CASSLRLAGGPGGELFF.

At least ten counts were recorded for this clonotype. The genes are TRBV7-3 and TRBJ2-2, with D unresolved. V was pared by 3 bases and J by 0 bases, with 5 bases between. This CDR3 is 14 amino acids long. Germline CDR1 and CDR2: SGHTA and FQGTGA. The CDR3 DNA is TGTGCCAGCAGCTTCCGACCGAACACCGGGGAGCTGTTTTTT. This gives the protein CASSFRPNTGELFF.

This clonotype was observed at least ten times. J is TRBJ2-5 and V is TRBV2; D perhaps matches TRBD1 (6 bases). Germline CDR1 is SNHLY and CDR2 is FYNNEI. The CDR3 is 12 residues long. V lost 7 bases to trimming and J lost 5 bases, with 11 bases between them. The CDR3 sequence is CASKIQGETQYF. The CDR3, as DNA: TGTGCCAGCAAGATCCAGGGGGAGACCCAGTACTTC. Variable domain in full (rest from reference TRBV2 and TRBJ2-5): EPEVTQTPSHQVTQMGQEVILRCVPISNHLYFYWYRQILGQKVEFLVSFYNNEISEKSEIFDDQFSVERPDGSNFTLKIRSTKLEDSAMYFCASKIQGETQYFGPGTRLLVL.

The CDR3 DNA reads as TGTGCCAGCACCCTGGAGGGTGGGGCCGGGGAGCTGTTTTTT. Its protein is CASTLEGGAGELFF. This chain links TRBV28 with TRBJ2-2; D may be TRBD2 (6 bases). CDR3 length: 14 amino acids. CDR1 is MDHEN and CDR2 is SYDVKM in the germline V gene. Trimming shortened V by 7 bases and J by 6 bases, and 15 bases separated the two germline ends.

The chain recombines TRBV5-6 with TRBJ1-2; tentatively, D is TRBD1 (5 bases). In germline, CDR1 is SGHDT, CDR2 YYEEEE. The CDR3 has 13 residues. Trimming cost V 4 bases and J 12 bases, with 19 bases left between them. In DNA form, the CDR3 reads TGTGCCAGCAGCCTATCCTCAGACAGTTTTAACACCTTC. Translating gives CASSLSSDSFNTF. The complete variable domain, with remaining parts taken from reference TRBV5-6 and TRBJ1-2, reads DAGVTQSPTHLIKTRGQQVTLRCSPKSGHDTVSWYQQALGQGPQFIFQYYEEEERQRGNFPDRFSGHQFPNYSSELNVNALLLGDSALYLCASSLSSDSFNTFGSGTRLTVV.

Regarding this clonotype: The junction and the germline gene differ at one end; a read error may be behind it. DNA of the CDR3: TGCGCCAGCAGCCCTGGACTAGGCTCCCACGAGCAGTACTTC. Translating it yields CASSPGLGSHEQYF. The genes are TRBV5-1 and TRBJ2-7; 7 bases are a match to TRBD2. The CDR3 is 14 residues long. Germline CDR1 SGHRS, CDR2 YFSETQ.

This clonotype was observed many times. CDR3 residues: CASSPRQGTTGELFF. CDR3 DNA sequence: TGTGCCAGCAGTCCCAGACAGGGAACCACCGGGGAGCTGTTTTTT. The chain employs TRBV28 and TRBJ2-2; 7 positions match TRBD1. The ends lost 5 bases at V and 4 bases at J; junction bases unmatched: 7. There are 15 residues in the CDR3. Germline lookup yields CDR1 MDHEN and CDR2 SYDVKM.

This clonotype was observed at least ten times. This rearrangement joins TRBV12-5 to TRBJ2-2; 9 bases are a match to TRBD1. V lost 8 bases to trimming and J lost 5 bases; unmatched junction nucleotides: 3. The germline CDR1 and CDR2 sequences are LGHNT and FRNRAP. This CDR3 comprises 13 residues. CDR3 sequence reads: CASWDRVTGELFF. CDR3 bases: TGTGCTAGTTGGGACAGGGTTACCGGGGAGCTGTTTTTT.

This clonotype has ten or more counts. The genes are TRBV2 and TRBJ2-3; D gene unclear. V lost 1 base and J 6 bases, leaving 17 bases between the germline ends. Per the germline V gene, CDR1 is SNHLY and CDR2 is FYNNEI. There are 16 residues in the CDR3. CDR3 coding DNA: TGTGCCAGCAGTGAAGGAAGGGCAAGAATTAGGGATACGCAGTATTTT. Its translation: CASSEGRARIRDTQYF.

In its sample, this clonotype was seen many times. The V gene is TRBV27, the J gene TRBJ1-1; no clear D gene. The germline V gene encodes CDR1 MNHEY and CDR2 SMNVEV (reference sequence). The V gene lost 5 bases and the J gene lost 1 base, with 11 bases spanning the gap. CDR3 size: 14 residues. This CDR3 reads CASSTRHPNTEAFF. As DNA, the CDR3 is TGTGCCAGCAGTACCAGGCACCCGAACACTGAAGCTTTCTTT.

The J gene is TRBJ2-4, the V gene TRBV7-2, with TRBD2 identical over 7 bases. Germline CDR1 and CDR2: SGHTA and FQGNSA. CDR3 length: 11 amino acids. The V gene end was trimmed by 4 bases and the J gene end by 9 bases; junction bases not matched to a gene: 0. The CDR3 spells CASSWGGIQYF. The CDR3 DNA sequence: TGTGCCAGCAGCTGGGGGGGCATTCAGTACTTC.

At least ten counts were recorded for this clonotype. This chain uses TRBV7-8 with TRBJ1-2, with D tentatively TRBD1 (5 bases). This CDR3 comprises 14 residues. Per the germline V gene, CDR1 is SGHVS and CDR2 is FQNEAQ. Trimming pared 5 bases from V and 0 bases from J, leaving 10 bases between. CDR3 residues: CASSPLGANYGYTF. DNA of the CDR3: TGTGCCAGCAGCCCATTGGGGGCTAACTATGGCTACACCTTC.

The table lists this clonotype with many counts. The rearrangement links TRBV19 to TRBJ1-1; D is unresolved. The CDR3 is 16 residues long. The ends were cut back, 5 bases at V and 1 base at J, with 17 bases in the middle. Germline V gene data show CDR1 as LNHDA and CDR2 as SQIVND (reference sequence). CDR3 DNA: TGTGCCAGTAGTCCGCCTTTTCCTGGTGGGAACACTGAAGCTTTCTTT. This codes for CASSPPFPGGNTEAFF.